A selection of T cell receptor beta chains follows, all from one sample in a study of cytomegalovirus exposure and HLA in healthy donors. Libraries were prepared by immunoSEQ multiplex PCR; TCRdb keeps only in-frame clonotypes and omits some of them. The table records fewer than 180,000 clones, about 64% of them present only once. Sample: PBMCs. These receptors originate from a woman aged 55-75 years in good health and CMV-seropositive. Each CDR3 is given without its conserved first and last residue.

>TRBV14
ASSLIAGVGEQF
>TRBV5-5
ASSSGQPTNNYGYT
>TRBV11-1
ASSFDRGRETQY
>TRBV11-2
ASSLATVDTEAF
>TRBV28
ASSLWPQERGSSYEQY
>TRBV6-5
ASSYGQGVTEAF
>TRBV29-1
SVEGGGGNTIY
>TRBV7-9
ASRELNYGYT
>TRBV28
ASSLGQGSGEQY
>TRBV6-5
ASTVGFDTEAF
>TRBV30
AWRGGETYEQY
>TRBV7-9
ASSPGGTGRYEQF
>TRBV6-5
ASSRKTGGSGGYT
>TRBV7-8
ASSLGSGSRNEQF
>TRBV28
ASTRQVQETQY
>TRBV7-3
ASSPTRNNEQF
>TRBV7-9
ASSFMGGYQETQY
>TRBV7-2
ASSSGGKTQY
>TRBV7-6
ASSLMAQGTEAF
>TRBV2
ASSEERGGLYQETQY
>TRBV18
ASSKPTGWETDTQY
>TRBV13
ASSLGRLAGYEQY
>TRBV5-8
ASSLAGIAYNEQF
>TRBV19
ASSSQPGGTEAF
>TRBV29-1
SVSGTGARSRNTEAF
>TRBV6-6
ASTQRGSSGYT
>TRBV7-9
ASRTMAQNGELF
>TRBV29-1
SVEGRNTDTQY
>TRBV7-6
ASSAGTGGYETQY
>TRBV7-2
ASSPGQGASSEKLF
>TRBV6-1
ASSESGRGLRNSPLH
>TRBV28
ASSLPGQGAPHGYT
>TRBV5-8
ASSLYAGRYNEQF
>TRBV29-1
SVVIETYEQY
>TRBV9
ASSVGFPTGGYGYT
>TRBV28
ASSFLDRGHEQF
>TRBV4-2
ASSQETSGFNEQF
>TRBV5-4
ASSLVGRGVHEQF
>TRBV7-2
ASSPRWTGGVNTEAF
>TRBV9
ASSVGGSTIY
>TRBV27
ATSGGVSTDTQY
>TRBV5-8
ASSSATDYEQY
>TRBV4-3
ASSQDLAGGRGTEAF
>TRBV7-3
ASSLGRQRTDTQY
>TRBV5-1
ASSINRGAFYNEQF
>TRBV4-2
ASSHEQGGTEAF